Below, 27 T cell receptor beta chains from the same sample are listed, as sequenced in a study of blood T cell repertoires in COVID-19. The protocol was immunoSEQ multiplex PCR, while the TCRdb copy is restricted to in-frame clones and leaves out a portion. This table holds tens of thousands of clones, roughly 88% found once. The sample comprised peripheral blood. These receptors came from a human donor in a cohort sampled during active COVID-19.

The chain combines TRBV2 with TRBJ1-1, with TRBD1 identical over 11 bases. The CDR3 spans 14 residues. Germline lookup yields CDR1 SNHLY and CDR2 FYNNEI. Losses at the gene ends were 3 bases for V and 4 bases for J; bases not matched to a gene: 1. The CDR3 region is CASSDGQGATEAFF. Written as DNA, the CDR3 is TGTGCCAGCAGTGACGGACAGGGGGCCACTGAAGCTTTCTTT. Together with reference TRBV2 and TRBJ1-1, the CDR3 gives the full variable domain: EPEVTQTPSHQVTQMGQEVILRCVPISNHLYFYWYRQILGQKVEFLVSFYNNEISEKSEIFDDQFSVERPDGSNFTLKIRSTKLEDSAMYFCASSDGQGATEAFFGQGTRLTVV.

This chain links TRBV6-6 with TRBJ1-5; 7 bases agree with TRBD1. V lost 5 bases, J lost 2 bases, and 15 bases stayed unmatched. This CDR3 is built from 18 residues. Germline V gene sequence: CDR1 MNHNY, CDR2 SVGAGI (reference sequence). The CDR3 spells CASSPLGQPVIGNQPQHF. The CDR3, as DNA: TGTGCCAGCAGTCCCTTGGGACAGCCCGTAATCGGCAATCAGCCCCAGCATTTT.

The CDR3 protein is CASRRGRDGDSPLHF. CDR3 bases: TGTGCCAGCCGAAGGGGGCGCGACGGAGATTCACCCCTCCACTTT. V is TRBV27 and J is TRBJ1-6; 7 bases line up with TRBD1. J gave up 8 bases and V 8 bases, and 12 bases lay outside the gene matches. Looked up from germline, CDR1 is MNHEY and CDR2 is SMNVEV (reference sequence). The CDR3 spans 15 residues.

This sequence joins TRBV7-2 and TRBJ1-3; D remains unclear. The CDR3 consists of 17 residues. Germline lookup yields CDR1 SGHTA and CDR2 FQGNSA. Trimming cost V 1 base and J 4 bases, with 17 bases left between them. The CDR3 nucleotides read TGTGCCAGCAGCTTAGTGACGTATCTCACGGGAGGAAACACCATATATTTT. This codes for CASSLVTYLTGGNTIYF.

The V call is TRBV2, the J call TRBJ2-1; 7 bases are shared with TRBD2. Germline-derived CDR1 and CDR2 are SNHLY and FYNNEI. V lost 2 bases to trimming and J lost 7 bases; unmatched junction nucleotides: 5. The CDR3 has 14 amino acids. CDR3 sequence: CASSESGGSNEQFF. CDR3 nucleotides: TGTGCCAGCAGTGAATCTGGCGGGAGTAATGAGCAGTTCTTC.

The chain couples TRBV27 to TRBJ1-2, with D unclear. The V gene's germline CDR1 is MNHEY and CDR2 SMNVEV (reference sequence). V lost 6 bases to trimming and J lost 3 bases, with 8 bases between them. The CDR3 runs 12 residues. CDR3 loop: CASRAEDYGYTF. The DNA of the CDR3 is TGTGCCAGCAGGGCGGAGGACTATGGCTACACCTTC.

This clone was picked up one time. This chain links TRBV25-1 with TRBJ1-1; no clear D gene. CDR1 is MGHDK, CDR2 SYGVNS, per germline. The CDR3 has 13 amino acids. Trimming shortened V by 4 bases and J by 4 bases, and 10 bases separated the two germline ends. This chain's CDR3 is CASSAEGRTEAFF. The CDR3 DNA reads TGTGCCAGCAGTGCTGAGGGCCGCACTGAAGCTTTCTTT.

V usage is TRBV7-8 and J usage is TRBJ1-1; D is ambiguous. V dropped 2 bases and J dropped 1 base, with 11 bases sitting between them. The CDR3 runs to 15 residues. Germline assignment: CDR1 SGHVS and CDR2 FQNEAQ. CDR3 DNA sequence: TGTGCCAGCAGCTTAAGCTTGGGAGGGAACACTGAAGCTTTCTTT. As protein: CASSLSLGGNTEAFF.

This rearrangement joins TRBV29-1 to TRBJ2-3; tentatively, D is TRBD2 (5 bases). The V end lost 7 bases, the J end lost 2 bases, and 16 bases lay between the germline ends. This CDR3 contains 14 residues. Germline assignment: CDR1 SQVTM and CDR2 ANQGSEA. The CDR3 DNA is TGCAGCGCCTGGGCGGGCCCTTCCACAGATACGCAGTATTTT. It translates to CSAWAGPSTDTQYF.

The chain links TRBV6-2 or TRBV6-3 to TRBJ2-3; TRBD2 aligns across 9 bases. This CDR3 is built from 17 residues. Losses at the gene ends were 0 bases for V and 3 bases for J; bases not matched to a gene: 7. Germline values: CDR1 MNHEY, CDR2 SVGEGT. Written as DNA, the CDR3 is TGTGCCAGCAGTTACTCGAAGGCGGGGGGGCGAACAGATACGCAGTATTTT. Its translation: CASSYSKAGGRTDTQYF.

The J gene is TRBJ2-2, the V gene TRBV5-1, with 7 bases identical to TRBD2. Germline values: CDR1 SGHRS, CDR2 YFSETQ. This CDR3 has 14 residues. V lost 4 bases to trimming and J lost 2 bases; unmatched junction nucleotides: 2. As DNA, the CDR3 is TGCGCCAGCAGCGGGACTACCAACACCGGGGAGCTGTTTTTT. Protein: CASSGTTNTGELFF.

The DNA for the CDR3 is TGTGCCAGCAGCCAAGCAGGCCGTCGGGGGGGCCCCTACAATGAGCAGTTCTTC. This sequence encodes CASSQAGRRGGPYNEQFF. V gene TRBV4-2 combines with J gene TRBJ2-1, with 8 bases fitting TRBD2. V dropped 1 base and J dropped 2; count of bases not matched to a gene: 10. This CDR3 contains 18 residues. The germline CDR1 and CDR2 sequences are LGHNA and YNFKEQ.

The V gene is TRBV2, the J gene TRBJ1-5, with D tentatively TRBD1 (6 bases). This CDR3 has 15 amino acids. V was cut by 7 bases and J by 0 bases, with 13 bases left in between. Per germline, CDR1 SNHLY and CDR2 FYNNEI. The CDR3 DNA reads TGTGCCAGCACCCCGGACAGATATAGCAATCAGCCCCAGCATTTT. Protein: CASTPDRYSNQPQHF. The variable domain in full, with the rest retrieved from reference TRBV2 and TRBJ1-5, is EPEVTQTPSHQVTQMGQEVILRCVPISNHLYFYWYRQILGQKVEFLVSFYNNEISEKSEIFDDQFSVERPDGSNFTLKIRSTKLEDSAMYFCASTPDRYSNQPQHFGDGTRLSIL.

In its sample, this clone ranks as medium-sized. The rearrangement links TRBV7-9 to TRBJ2-2; 12 bases are shared with TRBD2. Trimming at V came to 5 bases and at J to 3 bases, leaving 13 bases not matched to a gene. This CDR3 is 19 amino acids long. Germline-derived CDR1 and CDR2 are SEHNR and FQNEAQ (reference sequence). The CDR3 is CASSGGLAGLQGDTGELFF. CDR3 bases: TGTGCCAGCAGCGGAGGACTAGCGGGACTTCAAGGGGACACCGGGGAGCTGTTTTTT.

The chain joins TRBV14 to TRBJ1-2; the D gene is possibly TRBD1 (5 bases). This CDR3 has 15 residues. Germline-derived CDR1 and CDR2 are SGHDN and FVKESK. Between the trimmed V and J ends, which lost 0 bases and 8 bases, there was a span of 16 bases. As DNA, the CDR3 is TGTGCCAGCAGCCAAGATATCTCGCAGGGATTCGGCTACACCTTC. Its protein product is CASSQDISQGFGYTF.

This chain links TRBV28 with TRBJ1-6, with 10 bases identical to TRBD1. The CDR3 sequence is 18 residues long. The germline CDR1 and CDR2 sequences are MDHEN and SYDVKM. V shed 2 bases, J shed 2 bases, and the junction held 6 bases outside the gene matches. CDR3 residues: CASSLTGTGVAYNSPLHF. As DNA, the CDR3 is TGTGCCAGCAGTTTAACGGGGACAGGGGTAGCCTATAATTCACCCCTCCACTTT.

This clone has only one observation. The V gene is TRBV4-1, the J gene TRBJ2-5; TRBD1 aligns across 7 bases. Germline V CDR1 and CDR2: MGHRA, YSYEKL. The trim removed 2 bases at V and 2 bases at J, leaving 5 bases unmatched. This CDR3 is built from 15 residues. CDR3 loop: CASSQTPGQQETQYF. The CDR3 DNA sequence: TGCGCCAGCAGCCAAACCCCGGGACAGCAAGAGACCCAGTACTTC.

The V call is TRBV5-5, the J call TRBJ2-7; 11 bases are a match to TRBD1. The germline CDR1 and CDR2 sequences are SGHKS and YYEKEE (reference sequence). With 6 bases clipped from V and 9 bases from J, the junction kept 14 bases outside the gene matches. This CDR3 has 15 residues. The CDR3 nucleotides read TGTGCCAGCAACCGCGGACAGGGGGCATGGGTCGGGCAGTACTTC. This translates into CASNRGQGAWVGQYF.

The chain has TRBV7-6 and TRBJ2-5; 9 nucleotides agree with TRBD2. The V gene's germline CDR1 is SGHVS and CDR2 FNYEAQ. Trimming at V came to 5 bases and at J to 2 bases, leaving 6 bases not matched to a gene. The length of the CDR3 is 15 residues. The CDR3 is CASSTIAGAQETQYF. CDR3 DNA sequence: TGTGCCAGCAGCACAATAGCGGGGGCGCAAGAGACCCAGTACTTC.

The gene calls are TRBV19 and TRBJ2-1; 12 positions agree with TRBD2. With V trimmed by 7 bases and J by 9 bases, 19 bases remained unmatched. There are 18 residues in the CDR3. Germline CDR1 reads LNHDA; CDR2 reads SQIVND (reference sequence). CDR3 sequence (DNA): TGTGCCAGTACACCCGGGATTCGGCTAGCGGGAGGGGGGGGTGAGCAGTTCTTC. Encoded protein: CASTPGIRLAGGGGEQFF.

The V gene is TRBV4-2, the J gene TRBJ1-5; 7 bases line up with TRBD1. Germline V lookup: CDR1 LGHNA, CDR2 YNFKEQ. J was trimmed by 4 bases and V by 3 bases; bases with no gene match: 9. This CDR3 region has 16 residues. CDR3 protein: CASSQSPGTANQPQHF. For the CDR3, the DNA is TGTGCCAGCAGCCAGAGTCCCGGGACAGCAAATCAGCCCCAGCATTTT.

This clone was seen a single time. The chain combines TRBV5-1 with TRBJ2-7; the match to TRBD2 covers 8 bases. Germline values: CDR1 SGHRS, CDR2 YFSETQ. The V gene end was trimmed by 2 bases and the J gene end by 3 bases; junction bases not matched to a gene: 4. The CDR3 totals 14 residues. CDR3 sequence reads: CASSLSGSVYEQYF. The CDR3 DNA sequence: TGCGCCAGCAGCTTAAGCGGGAGTGTCTACGAGCAGTACTTC.

This rearrangement joins TRBV27 to TRBJ2-7; TRBD2 aligns across 11 bases. This CDR3 is 14 amino acids long. CDR1 is MNHEY, CDR2 SMNVEV, per germline (reference sequence). J gave up 6 bases and V 4 bases, and 5 bases lay outside the gene matches. CDR3 DNA sequence: TGTGCCAGCAGTTCAACTAGCGGGAGCCGCGAGCAGTACTTC. Translating gives CASSSTSGSREQYF.

Within the sample, this clone is medium-sized. The rearrangement links TRBV27 to TRBJ2-7; 7 bases map to TRBD2. The CDR3 totals 14 residues. Germline CDR1 MNHEY, CDR2 SMNVEV (reference sequence). Unmatched junction bases numbered 9, after V lost 5 bases and J lost 5 bases. CDR3 sequence: CASSLTTSMDEQYF. As DNA, the CDR3 is TGTGCCAGCAGTCTCACGACTAGCATGGACGAGCAGTACTTC.

V gene TRBV6-1 combines with J gene TRBJ2-1, with D perhaps TRBD2 (5 bases). Germline V gives CDR1 MNHNS, CDR2 SASEGT. V was shortened by 2 bases and J by 3 bases, with 11 bases between the two germline ends. The CDR3 runs 15 residues. The chain's CDR3 is CASSEFAGNYNEQFF. DNA for the CDR3: TGTGCCAGCAGTGAATTTGCCGGGAACTACAATGAGCAGTTCTTC.

The V call is TRBV5-4, the J call TRBJ2-3, with 8 bases aligning to TRBD1. The germline CDR1 and CDR2 sequences are SGHNT and YYREEE (reference sequence). The J segment lost 4 bases and the V segment lost 4 bases, leaving 8 bases of the junction unmatched. The CDR3 consists of 15 residues. CDR3 in DNA: TGTGCCAGCAGCCTGGAATTGGACAGGGCAGATACGCAGTATTTT. It yields the protein CASSLELDRADTQYF.

V and J are TRBV3-1 (or the pseudogene TRBV3-2) and TRBJ2-5; D not certain. This CDR3 contains 13 residues. Trimming left V 0 bases short and J 3 bases short, with 5 bases between. Germline CDR1 reads LGHDT; CDR2 reads YNNKEL (reference sequence). In DNA form, the CDR3 reads TGTGCCAGCAGCCAAGACCAGGAAGAGACCCAGTACTTC. This encodes CASSQDQEETQYF.